This T cell receptor (beta chain) was captured by sequencing in a study of OX40 agonist ivuxolimab in advanced cancers. Study-wide background: An agonistic anti-OX40 (CD134) antibody, ivuxolimab, was used to treat the patients.

Generated by immunoSEQ multiplex PCR, the TCRdb table keeps only in-frame clones and is missing some. The repertoire holds 98,000 or so clones, with 94% as singletons. Systemic immunosuppression or autoimmune disease history was grounds to exclude patients. Trimming took off 4 bases at V and 6 bases at J, with 14 bases between the two ends. Germline assignment: CDR1 SGDLS and CDR2 YYNGEE. CDR3 length equals 14 residues. The sequence derives from an adult with an advanced solid tumor such as melanoma, head and neck, liver or kidney cancer. The source was CD4+ or CD8+ T cells sorted from blood, collected in a trial of the OX40 agonist ivuxolimab. The chain has TRBV9 and TRBJ2-1; D gene uncertain. The CDR3 region has the DNA TGTGCCAGCAGCCTGGGCCCTTCCCGCAATGAGCAGTTCTTC. Translated: CASSLGPSRNEQFF. Based on the CDR3 plus reference TRBV9 and TRBJ2-1, the full variable domain is DSGVTQTPKHLITATGQRVTLRCSPRSGDLSVYWYQQSLDQGLQFLIQYYNGEERAKGNILERFSAQQFPDLHSELNLSSLELGDSALYFCASSLGPSRNEQFFGPGTRLTVL.